The clone carrying this TCR beta chain was counted between two and nine times. Its antigen is undetermined. Germline CDR1 and CDR2: MNHEY and SVGEGT. V gave up 4 bases and J gave up 1 base, with 10 bases separating them. The CDR3 runs to 14 residues. A universal primer site was created by template switching, with the cDNA bearing unique molecular identifiers. TCRdb reprocessed the 5' RACE reads via MiXCR and lists one record per CDR3 protein. The sample shows 200,000 to 300,000 distinct CDR3 sequences, approximately 7% of them seen only once. The data belong to a study of identical twins. Study results and caveats: Insertions were reduced in abundant cord blood beta clonotypes but not in memory repertoires. In monozygotic twins, models underestimated the sharing of out-of-frame TCR alpha.

These records were also assigned to another study, of yellow fever vaccine responses in identical twins.

Material: memory (CD45RO+) T cells sorted from blood. This receptor was taken from a woman aged 18-35 years in good health. The chain uses TRBV6-2 or TRBV6-3 and TRBJ2-5; weak D call: TRBD2 (5 bases). CDR3 residues: CASSLSGIQETQYF. The DNA of the CDR3 is TGTGCCAGCAGTTTGAGCGGCATCCAAGAGACCCAGTACTTC.